Listed here are 8 T cell receptor beta chains from one sample, sequenced in a study of prognosis after radiotherapy for stage I lung cancer. TCR beta CDR3 was amplified from genomic DNA by two-round multiplex PCR. The first PCR round targeted every TRBV and TRBJ gene with specific primers. TCRdb re-called the multiplex PCR reads through MiXCR, storing one row per CDR3 protein. The data contain under 20,000 distinct CDR3 sequences, roughly 40% of them singletons. Here the sequenced sample was PBMCs, taken before or after stereotactic body radiation therapy (not recorded which). These receptors originate from a donor aged 50 or older with non-small cell lung cancer.

This clonotype was seen only a few times. A much larger clone is a single base away; this may be a read error. The chain links TRBV2 to TRBJ2-5; no reliable D call. The V gene lost 2 bases and the J gene lost 7 bases, with 11 bases spanning the gap. From germline, CDR1 is SNHLY and CDR2 FYNNEI. The CDR3 has 13 residues. CDR3 bases: TGTGCCAGCAGTGAACTCCTGGATGGGACCCAGTACTTC. Protein sequence: CASSELLDGTQYF.

The J gene is TRBJ2-7, the V gene TRBV28; tentative D call: TRBD1 (6 bases). CDR1 is MDHEN and CDR2 is SYDVKM in the germline V gene. The CDR3 totals 14 residues. V gave up 9 bases and J gave up 2 bases, with 17 bases separating them. CDR3 region: CASNTPGHTYEQYF. CDR3 sequence (DNA): TGTGCCAGTAACACGCCGGGACACACCTACGAGCAGTACTTC.

Judged by abundance, this clonotype is medium-sized. V usage is TRBV2 and J usage is TRBJ1-2; tentatively, D is TRBD1 (5 bases). CDR1 is SNHLY and CDR2 is FYNNEI in the germline V gene. The V and J ends lost 6 bases and 6 bases respectively, with 11 bases between them. The CDR3 is 12 residues long. The CDR3: CASSPTGDGYTF. The CDR3 DNA reads as TGTGCCAGCAGCCCGACGGGGGATGGCTACACCTTC.

In its sample, this clonotype was seen many times. The chain links TRBV5-1 to TRBJ1-2; 8 positions match TRBD1. Germline V gene sequence: CDR1 SGHRS, CDR2 YFSETQ. The CDR3 loop spans 14 amino acids. After removal of 3 bases from V and 2 bases from J, the junction contained 3 bases not matched to a gene. The CDR3 loop is CASSSGDRNYGYTF. In DNA form, the CDR3 reads TGCGCCAGCAGCTCGGGGGACAGGAACTATGGCTACACCTTC.

As regards this clonotype: The junction shows a germline mismatch at one end, possibly a read error. V is TRBV11-3 and J is TRBJ2-2; unclear D gene. The CDR3 spans 17 residues. Germline loops: CDR1 SGHNT, CDR2 YENEEA. CDR3 in amino acids: CASSLDLWSRNTGELFF. CDR3 nucleotide sequence: TGTGCCAGTAGCTTAGACCTCTGGAGCAGAAACACCGGGGAGCTGTTTTTT.

This clonotype has at least ten counts. This chain joins TRBV6-1 and TRBJ2-5, with D hard to call. V lost 1 base, J lost 5 bases, and 5 bases lay in between. Germline V lookup: CDR1 MNHNS, CDR2 SASEGT. The CDR3 runs 12 residues. The DNA of the CDR3 is TGTGCCAGCAGTGAAGGGCGGGAGACCCAGTACTTC. This encodes CASSEGRETQYF.

The V call is TRBV6-1, the J call TRBJ1-2, with D possibly TRBD1 on 6 matching bases. The CDR3 runs 14 residues. V dropped 7 bases and J dropped 4 bases, with 16 bases sitting between them. Looked up from germline, CDR1 is MNHNS and CDR2 is SASEGT. The CDR3 DNA follows: TGTGCCAGCACGAATTATGGACAGACCTATGGCTACACCTTC. This codes for CASTNYGQTYGYTF.

The rearrangement joins TRBV2 to TRBJ1-5; D gene ambiguous. The J call may be wrong; the DNA end is better matched by TRBJ2-3. Germline V gives CDR1 SNHLY, CDR2 FYNNEI. The CDR3 loop spans 13 amino acids. The CDR3 region is CASSLSLLDPQYF. The CDR3 DNA is TGTGCCAGCAGTCTAAGCCTCCTGGACCCCCAGTATTTT.